This entry lists 3 T cell receptor beta chains sequenced from one sample in a study of T cell responses to AZD1222 COVID-19 vaccine. The repertoire was sequenced with immunoSEQ multiplex PCR; TCRdb's copy has only in-frame clones and lacks some. The table lists about 140,000 clones, just over 85% of them singletons. Material: peripheral blood, obtained on day 0 of AZD1222 vaccination. The receptors were sampled from an adult in good health.

This clone was observed a single time. The V call is TRBV6-5, the J call TRBJ1-6, with D possibly being TRBD1 (5 bases). CDR1 is MNHEY and CDR2 is SVGAGI in the germline V gene. Trimming cost V 6 bases and J 5 bases, with 8 bases left between them. This CDR3 is built from 13 residues. Written as DNA, the CDR3 is TGTGCCAGCAGCCCGACAGATAATTCACCCCTCCACTTT. Residues: CASSPTDNSPLHF.

The chain combines TRBV6-5 with TRBJ1-2; no clear D gene. V dropped 2 bases and J dropped 0 bases, with 10 bases sitting between them. Germline values: CDR1 MNHEY, CDR2 SVGAGI. The CDR3 sequence is 15 residues long. The CDR3 region is CASSYDRITNYGYTF. DNA of the CDR3: TGTGCCAGCAGTTACGACCGAATCACTAACTATGGCTACACCTTC.

V gene TRBV5-1 combines with J gene TRBJ2-7; 8 nucleotides line up with TRBD2. The ends lost 4 bases at V and 3 bases at J; junction bases unmatched: 3. The CDR3 runs 13 residues. From germline, CDR1 is SGHRS and CDR2 YFSETQ. The CDR3 DNA follows: TGCGCCAGCAGCGGGACTAGAGGCTACGAGCAGTACTTC. Translated, it gives CASSGTRGYEQYF.